The 20 T cell receptor beta chains listed next were all sequenced from one sample in a study of T cells in Graves' hyperthyroidism and ophthalmopathy. Amplified regions were TCR beta CDR3 sequences from RNA transcripts. In the first-round RT-PCR of the TCR CDR3, the HTBI primer set was used. TCRdb redid the calling of the multiplex PCR reads with MiXCR, one entry per CDR3 protein. The sample has hundreds of thousands of distinct CDR3 sequences, 35% to 40% seen once; the top ten hold around 9.3%. Input material: blood. The receptors were gathered from a man younger than 30 with Graves' hyperthyroidism.

CDR3 region: CASSVVLDPSTGELFF. DNA for the CDR3: TGTGCCAGCAGCGTAGTATTAGACCCGAGCACCGGGGAGCTGTTTTTT. The V gene is TRBV9, the J gene TRBJ2-2; no firm D call. Germline loops: CDR1 SGDLS, CDR2 YYNGEE. CDR3 length: 16 residues. Trimming cost V 0 bases and J 4 bases, with 13 bases left between them. Full variable domain (outside the CDR3, taken from reference TRBV9 and TRBJ2-2): DSGVTQTPKHLITATGQRVTLRCSPRSGDLSVYWYQQSLDQGLQFLIQYYNGEERAKGNILERFSAQQFPDLHSELNLSSLELGDSALYFCASSVVLDPSTGELFFGEGSRLTVL.

This clonotype has only a few counts. The chain employs TRBV7-9 and TRBJ1-6; D may be TRBD1 (6 bases). In germline, CDR1 is SEHNR, CDR2 FQNEAQ (reference sequence). The CDR3 extends over 15 amino acids. Trimming took off 4 bases at V and 3 bases at J, with 10 bases between the two ends. For the CDR3, the DNA is TGTGCCAGCAGCTCCATGGACAGCTATAATTCACCCCTCCACTTT. It codes for CASSSMDSYNSPLHF.

This chain connects TRBV29-1 to TRBJ2-5, with TRBD1 identical over 7 bases. CDR1 is SQVTM and CDR2 is ANQGSEA in the germline V gene. The V and J ends lost 6 bases and 1 base, in that order; junction bases with no gene match: 8. CDR3 length: 14 amino acids. CDR3 sequence reads: CSVETGLTQETQYF. The DNA of the CDR3 is TGCAGCGTGGAGACAGGGTTGACCCAAGAGACCCAGTACTTC.

This chain uses TRBV9 with TRBJ2-6, with 7 bases lining up with TRBD1. Germline V lookup: CDR1 SGDLS, CDR2 YYNGEE. This CDR3 region has 17 residues. V shed 7 bases and J 0 bases; nucleotides not matched to a gene: 10. CDR3 in DNA: TGTGCCAGCGCCTGGGACAGAGAGTTCTCTGGGGCCAACGTCCTGACTTTC. This translates into CASAWDREFSGANVLTF.

The V gene is TRBV20-1, the J gene TRBJ2-5; 8 nucleotides align to TRBD1. The CDR3 is made up of 12 amino acids. CDR1 DFQATT and CDR2 SNEGSKA come from the germline V gene (reference sequence). V shed 5 bases and J 8 bases; nucleotides not matched to a gene: 7. CDR3 sequence reads: CSAGGGTGTQYF. The CDR3 DNA follows: TGCAGTGCTGGAGGCGGGACAGGAACCCAGTACTTC.

This chain joins TRBV10-3 and TRBJ2-3; TRBD1 or TRBD2 may be the D gene (5 bases each). The CDR3 consists of 15 residues. Germline V gene lookup returns CDR1 ENHRY and CDR2 SYGVKD. Deletions cut 10 bases from V and 1 base from J, with 18 bases between. The CDR3 loop reads CASTPDSGRTDTQYF. The CDR3 DNA is TGTGCCAGCACTCCTGACTCGGGGCGCACAGATACGCAGTATTTT.

The chain employs TRBV7-2 and TRBJ2-5, with D uncertain. CDR3 length: 11 amino acids. CDR1 and CDR2 from the germline V gene are SGHTA and FQGNSA. Trimming stripped 7 bases from V and 5 bases from J, with 8 bases between. The CDR3 sequence: CASTSTETQYF. The CDR3 DNA is TGTGCCAGCACCTCTACCGAGACCCAGTACTTC.

There are many counts of this clonotype. A junction boundary mismatches the germline segment, possibly from a read error. The chain joins TRBV4-1 to TRBJ2-7; D is uncertain. The CDR3 totals 13 residues. Germline-derived CDR1 and CDR2 are MGHRA and YSYEKL. The CDR3 bases are TGTGCCAGCAGCCAAGGTCAGAACTACGAGCAGTACTTC. Translated, it gives CASSQGQNYEQYF.

This clonotype was recorded only once. The chain recombines TRBV29-1 with TRBJ1-1; D possibly corresponds to TRBD1 (6 bases). Germline CDR1 reads SQVTM; CDR2 reads ANQGSEA. The CDR3 spans 11 residues. Trimming removed 4 bases from V and 10 bases from J, with 13 bases in between. The CDR3 loop reads CSVVGGRGAFF. CDR3 bases: TGCAGCGTTGTCGGGGGCAGGGGAGCTTTCTTT.

This clonotype was recorded a few times. This chain links TRBV4-1 with TRBJ1-6; no clear D gene. CDR3 size: 15 residues. Germline CDR1 is MGHRA and CDR2 is YSYEKL. Trimming left V 1 base short and J 3 bases short, with 7 bases between. The CDR3 loop reads CASSQVGDYNSPLHF. DNA of the CDR3: TGCGCCAGCAGCCAAGTCGGGGACTATAATTCACCCCTCCACTTT.

The rearrangement links TRBV6-5 to TRBJ1-1; D gene ambiguous. Trimming cost V 2 bases and J 1 base, with 8 bases left between them. The CDR3 sequence is 14 residues long. Germline CDR1 is MNHEY and CDR2 is SVGAGI. CDR3 protein: CASSYEVANTEAFF. The CDR3 region has the DNA TGTGCCAGCAGTTACGAGGTTGCGAACACTGAAGCTTTCTTT.

The V gene is TRBV15, the J gene TRBJ2-1; D call uncertain. V was trimmed by 3 bases and J by 4 bases, leaving 1 base between them. The germline V gene encodes CDR1 LNHNV and CDR2 YYDKDF (reference sequence). This CDR3 comprises 11 residues. In DNA form, the CDR3 reads TGTGCCACCAGCAGTTACAATGAGCAGTTCTTC. Translating gives CATSSYNEQFF. The full variable domain, in which reference TRBV15 and TRBJ2-1 provide the parts outside the CDR3, is DAMVIQNPRYQVTQFGKPVTLSCSQTLNHNVMYWYQQKSSQAPKLLFHYYDKDFNNEADTPDNFQSRRPNTSFCFLDIRSPGLGDTAMYLCATSSYNEQFFGPGTRLTVL.

This clonotype has just a few counts. The V call is TRBV4-1, the J call TRBJ1-1; D unresolved. V lost 0 bases, J lost 12 bases, and 5 bases lay in between. The length of the CDR3 is 10 residues. The germline CDR1 and CDR2 sequences are MGHRA and YSYEKL. The CDR3 sequence is CASSQDKTFF. Written as DNA, the CDR3 is TGCGCCAGCAGCCAAGATAAGACTTTCTTT.

The rearrangement links TRBV24-1 to TRBJ1-5; no definite D call. The CDR3 is made up of 13 amino acids. Looked up from germline, CDR1 is KGHDR and CDR2 is SFDVKD. The ends were cut back, 8 bases at V and 5 bases at J, with 12 bases in the middle. The CDR3 here is CATKLRSDQPQHF. The CDR3 nucleotides read TGTGCCACCAAGTTGAGGTCCGATCAGCCCCAGCATTTT.

This clonotype occurred many times. At one boundary the junction diverges from the germline segment, which might be a read error. The chain employs TRBV7-9 and TRBJ1-1; D ambiguous. This CDR3 spans 13 amino acids. From germline, CDR1 is SEHNR and CDR2 FQNEAQ (reference sequence). The CDR3 protein is CASSPGRNIEAFF. DNA for the CDR3: TGTGCCAGCAGCCCTGGACGTAACATTGAAGCTTTCTTT. Full variable domain (rest looked up from reference TRBV7-9 and TRBJ1-1): DTGVSQNPRHKITKRGQNVTFRCDPISEHNRLYWYRQTLGQGPEFLTYFQNEAQLEKSRLLSDRFSAERPKGSFSTLEIQRTEQGDSAMYLCASSPGRNIEAFFGQGTRLTVV.

The V and J genes are TRBV2 and TRBJ1-1; TRBD1 might be the D (5 bases). The CDR3 totals 11 residues. Trimming shortened V by 11 bases and J by 10 bases, and 17 bases separated the two germline ends. Germline V gives CDR1 SNHLY, CDR2 FYNNEI. The CDR3: CAGSPGRVAFF. In DNA, the CDR3 is TGTGCCGGTTCCCCAGGGAGGGTAGCTTTCTTT.

This clonotype came up a few times. A read error is possible here, since a much larger clone lies one base away. The chain employs TRBV7-3 and TRBJ1-1, with a possible D match to TRBD1 (6 bases). Per the germline V gene, CDR1 is SGHTA and CDR2 is FQGTGA. CDR3 length: 14 amino acids. Trimming pared 2 bases from V and 1 base from J, leaving 8 bases between. The DNA for the CDR3 is TGTGCCAGCAGCTTAGGGACACAGAACACTGAAGCTTTCTTT. It is translated as CASSLGTQNTEAFF.

In DNA, the CDR3 is TGTGCCAGCAGCGCCATAGCGGGAGTAGGGGAGCTGTTTTTT. It encodes CASSAIAGVGELFF. The rearrangement joins TRBV9 to TRBJ2-2, with 9 bases lining up with TRBD2. This CDR3 has 14 residues. Trimming at V came to 3 bases and at J to 8 bases, leaving 5 bases not matched to a gene. Germline assignment: CDR1 SGDLS and CDR2 YYNGEE.

In its sample, this clonotype was seen a few times. This rearrangement joins TRBV5-1 to TRBJ1-5, with a weak D call TRBD1 (5 bases). Germline assignment: CDR1 SGHRS and CDR2 YFSETQ. CDR3 length: 14 residues. The V gene lost 2 bases and the J gene lost 9 bases, with 15 bases spanning the gap. The CDR3 DNA is TGCGCCAGCAGCTTAACAGGCCAGGCAGGGCCCCAGCATTTT. This codes for CASSLTGQAGPQHF.

A word on this clonotype: Since a much larger clone is just one base distant, this may be a read error. V usage is TRBV20-1 and J usage is TRBJ1-3, with unresolved D. Germline-derived CDR1 and CDR2 are DFQATT and SNEGSKA (reference sequence). This CDR3 comprises 11 residues. CDR3: CSALSRNTIYF. The CDR3 bases are TGCAGTGCACTCTCTAGAAACACCATATATTTT.